Shown below are 12 T cell receptor beta chains from a single sample sequenced in a study of OX40 agonist ivuxolimab in advanced cancers. TCRdb's table, derived via immunoSEQ multiplex PCR, lists solely in-frame clones and lacks some. This sample has some 44,000 clones; approximately 84% occur once, and the top ten carry 0.38%. The sequencing used CD4+ or CD8+ T cells sorted from blood, collected in a trial of the OX40 agonist ivuxolimab. The receptors originated from an adult with an advanced solid tumor such as melanoma, head and neck, liver or kidney cancer.

The chain combines TRBV5-1 with TRBJ1-1; 7 nucleotides match TRBD1. Per the germline V gene, CDR1 is SGHRS and CDR2 is YFSETQ. The CDR3 has 12 residues. V trimming: 4 bases; J trimming: 3 bases; junction bases outside the gene matches: 0. The CDR3 loop is CASSQGDTEAFF. CDR3 sequence (DNA): TGCGCCAGCAGCCAGGGGGACACTGAAGCTTTCTTT.

V is TRBV30 and J is TRBJ2-7, with D possibly matching TRBD1 (6 bases). The germline gives CDR1 GTSNPN, CDR2 SVGIG (reference sequence). The V and J ends lost 3 bases and 2 bases respectively, with 11 bases between them. The CDR3 totals 13 residues. The CDR3 DNA reads TGTGCCTGGAGCCGGGACACTCCCTACGAGCAGTACTTC. The encoded protein is CAWSRDTPYEQYF. Combining the CDR3 with reference TRBV30 and TRBJ2-7 gives the whole variable domain SQTIHQWPATLVQPVGSPLSLECTVEGTSNPNLYWYRQAAGRGLQLLFYSVGIGQISSEVPQNLSASRPQDRQFILSSKKLLLSDSGFYLCAWSRDTPYEQYFGPGTRLTVT.

This chain links TRBV11-1 with TRBJ1-1, with D tentatively TRBD1 (5 bases). V was clipped by 3 bases and J by 5 bases, with 10 bases between them. Per germline, CDR1 SGHAT and CDR2 FQDESV (reference sequence). CDR3 length: 13 amino acids. In DNA form, the CDR3 reads TGTGCCAGCAGCTTTCGGGAGGGGACTGAAGCTTTCTTT. This translates into CASSFREGTEAFF.

Only one count was recorded for this clone. This chain joins TRBV19 and TRBJ2-3, with D perhaps TRBD1 (5 bases). CDR1 is LNHDA, CDR2 SQIVND, per germline (reference sequence). Trimming shortened V by 5 bases and J by 2 bases, and 17 bases separated the two germline ends. The CDR3 runs to 16 residues. CDR3 loop: CASSLRLQGSTDTQYF. CDR3 DNA sequence: TGTGCCAGTAGTCTCCGGCTCCAGGGCTCCACAGATACGCAGTATTTT.

The gene calls are TRBV4-1 and TRBJ1-2; perhaps TRBD1 as D (5 bases). The germline V gene has CDR1 MGHRA and CDR2 YSYEKL. The CDR3 runs 16 residues. V dropped 6 bases and J dropped 4 bases, with 21 bases sitting between them. CDR3 sequence reads: CASRATSGNGGYGYTF. In DNA form, the CDR3 reads TGCGCCAGCAGGGCGACGTCAGGGAATGGGGGCTATGGCTACACCTTC.

This clone was counted a single time. The chain joins TRBV4-2 to TRBJ2-5; 12 nucleotides line up with TRBD2. With 2 bases clipped from V and 5 bases from J, the junction kept 0 bases outside the gene matches. CDR1 and CDR2 from the germline V gene are LGHNA and YNFKEQ. The CDR3 covers 14 residues. The CDR3 sequence is CASSQLAGGETQYF. The CDR3 region has the DNA TGTGCCAGCAGCCAACTAGCGGGAGGGGAGACCCAGTACTTC.

The chain employs TRBV7-9 and TRBJ2-1; a weak D match, TRBD2 (6 bases). The germline V gene encodes CDR1 SEHNR and CDR2 FQNEAQ (reference sequence). V lost 5 bases and J 7 bases, leaving 18 bases between the germline ends. The CDR3 spans 15 residues. This CDR3 is CASSPGRGRWNEQFF. Here the CDR3 DNA reads TGTGCCAGCAGCCCGGGTAGAGGGAGGTGGAATGAGCAGTTCTTC.

This clone was recorded a few times. The V and J genes are TRBV5-6 and TRBJ1-2; TRBD1 might be the D (6 bases). V was cut by 4 bases and J by 2 bases, with 24 bases left in between. This CDR3 comprises 18 residues. CDR1 and CDR2 (germline): SGHDT, YYEEEE. The CDR3 coding sequence is TGTGCCAGCAGCCCGGGCCCTTATTACGACAGGAAAAACTATGGCTACACCTTC. This sequence encodes CASSPGPYYDRKNYGYTF.

V usage is TRBV5-1 and J usage is TRBJ2-2; D is unclear. Trimming stripped 4 bases from V and 0 bases from J, with 13 bases between. Germline V gives CDR1 SGHRS, CDR2 YFSETQ. CDR3 size: 16 residues. This CDR3 is CASSPTLGTNTGELFF. CDR3 DNA sequence: TGCGCCAGCAGCCCTACCTTAGGAACGAACACCGGGGAGCTGTTTTTT.

The V call is TRBV7-6, the J call TRBJ2-2; TRBD2 might be the D (5 bases). Trimming pared 3 bases from V and 3 bases from J, leaving 5 bases between. The CDR3 covers 13 residues. CDR1 and CDR2 from the germline V gene are SGHVS and FNYEAQ. CDR3 region: CASSLDYTGELFF. CDR3 bases: TGTGCCAGCAGCTTGGACTACACCGGGGAGCTGTTTTTT.

J is TRBJ1-1 and V is TRBV29-1; D is possibly TRBD1 (5 bases). Germline loops: CDR1 SQVTM, CDR2 ANQGSEA. Trimming left V 0 bases short and J 0 bases short, with 14 bases between. CDR3 size: 16 residues. DNA of the CDR3: TGCAGCGTTGAAGATCTTCTCCCAGGGTTGAACACTGAAGCTTTCTTT. This gives the protein CSVEDLLPGLNTEAFF.

The rearrangement links TRBV5-1 to TRBJ1-1; D not certain. The V gene's germline CDR1 is SGHRS and CDR2 YFSETQ. V was trimmed by 0 bases and J by 0 bases, leaving 3 bases between them. The CDR3 totals 13 residues. Here the CDR3 DNA reads TGCGCCAGCAGCTTGGGTATGAACACTGAAGCTTTCTTT. The encoded protein is CASSLGMNTEAFF.